The T cell receptor (beta chain) described here comes from a study of OX40 agonist ivuxolimab in advanced cancers. Overall study: Patients' therapy was ivuxolimab, an antibody that acts as an agonist of OX40 (CD134). Patients assigned to dose escalation were diagnosed with hepatocellular carcinoma, melanoma, renal cell or head and neck cancer. Across the patients, intravenous ivuxolimab was delivered every 2 weeks at 0.01 to 10 mg/kg. Points from the study as a whole: At 0.1 to 3.0 mg/kg and by week 6, CD4+ and CD8+ T cells in the blood had expanded clonally.

The CDR3 runs to 15 residues. V lost 3 bases and J lost 0; bases outside the gene matches: 3. CDR1 and CDR2 (germline): PRHDT, FYEKMQ (reference sequence). The repertoire was sequenced with immunoSEQ multiplex PCR; TCRdb's copy has only in-frame clones and lacks some. This sample has 14,000 or so clones, with roughly 79% found just once. For this clone: Its specificity is unknown.

The TCR sequence derives from an adult with an advanced solid tumor such as melanoma, head and neck, liver or kidney cancer. The starting material was CD4+ or CD8+ T cells sorted from blood, obtained in a trial of the OX40 agonist ivuxolimab. This chain connects TRBV13 to TRBJ1-1, with 8 positions matching TRBD1. CDR3 amino acids: CASSLAGGMNTEAFF. CDR3 sequence (DNA): TGTGCCAGCAGCTTGGCAGGGGGCATGAACACTGAAGCTTTCTTT. Variable domain in full (rest from reference TRBV13 and TRBJ1-1): AAGVIQSPRHLIKEKRETATLKCYPIPRHDTVYWYQQGPGQDPQFLISFYEKMQSDKGSIPDRFSAQQFSDYHSELNMSSLELGDSALYFCASSLAGGMNTEAFFGQGTRLTVV.